The T cell receptor beta chain under discussion was sequenced for a study of blood T cell repertoires in COVID-19. Germline V gives CDR1 MDHEN, CDR2 SYDVKM. The CDR3 is 14 residues long. V lost 6 bases and J 4 bases, leaving 16 bases between the germline ends. Repertoires were generated with immunoSEQ multiplex PCR, while TCRdb's copy carries only in-frame clones and drops some. The data show around 18,000 clones, with about 91% seen just once and about an eighth held by the top ten. This chain links TRBV28 with TRBJ2-7; D gene ambiguous. The material sequenced was peripheral blood. The receptor's source is a man in his 60s with active COVID-19. The CDR3 nucleotides are TGTGCCAGCAGCCCCCCAGGTGAACCTTACGAGCAGTACTTC. Translating gives CASSPPGEPYEQYF.